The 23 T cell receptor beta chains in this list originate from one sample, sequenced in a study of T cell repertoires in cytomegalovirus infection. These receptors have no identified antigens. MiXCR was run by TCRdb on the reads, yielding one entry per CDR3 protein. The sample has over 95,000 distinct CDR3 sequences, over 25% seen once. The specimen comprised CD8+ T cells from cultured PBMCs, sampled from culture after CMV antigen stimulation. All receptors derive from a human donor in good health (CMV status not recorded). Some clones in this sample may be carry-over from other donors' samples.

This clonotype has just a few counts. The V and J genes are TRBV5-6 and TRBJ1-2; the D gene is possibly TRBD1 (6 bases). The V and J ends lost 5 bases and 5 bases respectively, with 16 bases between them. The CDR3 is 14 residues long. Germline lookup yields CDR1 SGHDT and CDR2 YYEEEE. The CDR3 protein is CASSPEEGEYGYTF. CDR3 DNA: TGTGCCAGCAGTCCTGAAGAGGGGGAGTATGGCTACACCTTC.

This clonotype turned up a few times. This chain's CDR3 is CASSPQGQAKNIQYF. CDR3 sequence (DNA): TGTGCCAGCAGTCCTCAGGGACAGGCCAAAAACATTCAGTACTTC. The rearrangement links TRBV27 to TRBJ2-4; 7 bases are a match to TRBD1. This CDR3 comprises 15 residues. Per the germline V gene, CDR1 is MNHEY and CDR2 is SMNVEV (reference sequence). Losses at the gene ends were 5 bases for V and 1 base for J; bases not matched to a gene: 5.

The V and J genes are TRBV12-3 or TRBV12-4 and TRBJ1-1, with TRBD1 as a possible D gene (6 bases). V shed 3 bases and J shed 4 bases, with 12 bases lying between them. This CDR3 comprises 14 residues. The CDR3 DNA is TGTGCCAGCAGTTTCAGGGGCTCGGGCACTGAAGCTTTCTTT. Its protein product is CASSFRGSGTEAFF.

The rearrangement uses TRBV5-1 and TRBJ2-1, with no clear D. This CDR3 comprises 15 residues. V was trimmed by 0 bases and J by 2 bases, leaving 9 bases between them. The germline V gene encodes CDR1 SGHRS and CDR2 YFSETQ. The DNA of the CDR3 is TGCGCCAGCAGCTTGGGTCTAAACCCCTACAATGAGCAGTTCTTC. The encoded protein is CASSLGLNPYNEQFF.

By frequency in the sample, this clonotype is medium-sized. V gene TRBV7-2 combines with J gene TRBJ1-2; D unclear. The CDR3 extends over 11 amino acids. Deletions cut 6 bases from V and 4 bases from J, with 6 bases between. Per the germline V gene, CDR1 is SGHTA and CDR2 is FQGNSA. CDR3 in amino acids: CASRTVYGYTF. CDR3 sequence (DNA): TGTGCCAGCAGAACGGTCTATGGCTACACCTTC.

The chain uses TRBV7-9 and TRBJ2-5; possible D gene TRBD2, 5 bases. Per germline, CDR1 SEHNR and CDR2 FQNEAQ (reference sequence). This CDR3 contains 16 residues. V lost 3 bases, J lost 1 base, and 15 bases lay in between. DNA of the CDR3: TGTGCCAGCAGCTTGACGGGGTGGGATAGCCAAGAGACCCAGTACTTC. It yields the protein CASSLTGWDSQETQYF.

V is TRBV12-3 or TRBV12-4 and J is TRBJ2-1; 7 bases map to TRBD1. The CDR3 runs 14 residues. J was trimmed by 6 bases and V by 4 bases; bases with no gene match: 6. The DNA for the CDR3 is TGTGCCAGCAGTTCCCAGACAGGGTTCAATGAGCAGTTCTTC. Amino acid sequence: CASSSQTGFNEQFF.

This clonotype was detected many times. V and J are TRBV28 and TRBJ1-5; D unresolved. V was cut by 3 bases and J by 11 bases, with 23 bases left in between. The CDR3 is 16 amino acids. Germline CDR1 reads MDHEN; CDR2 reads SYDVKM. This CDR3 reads CASSLVPRRVQWAQHF. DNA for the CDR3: TGTGCCAGCAGTTTGGTTCCCCGGCGCGTGCAATGGGCCCAGCATTTT.

Written as DNA, the CDR3 is TGTGCCAGCAGTTATACCCCAGCCCAGCCCAGTCCGTGGCACGAGCAGTACTTC. It specifies CASSYTPAQPSPWHEQYF. This rearrangement joins TRBV27 to TRBJ2-7; D unresolved. Germline V gives CDR1 MNHEY, CDR2 SMNVEV (reference sequence). This CDR3 spans 18 amino acids. V was clipped by 4 bases and J by 5 bases, with 27 bases between them.

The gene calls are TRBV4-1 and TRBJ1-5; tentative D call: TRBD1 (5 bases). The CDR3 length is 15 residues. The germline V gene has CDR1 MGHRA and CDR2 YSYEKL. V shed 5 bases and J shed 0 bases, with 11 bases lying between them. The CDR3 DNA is TGCGCCAGCAGCTTCCGTCAGGGTAGCAATCAGCCCCAGCATTTT. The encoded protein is CASSFRQGSNQPQHF.

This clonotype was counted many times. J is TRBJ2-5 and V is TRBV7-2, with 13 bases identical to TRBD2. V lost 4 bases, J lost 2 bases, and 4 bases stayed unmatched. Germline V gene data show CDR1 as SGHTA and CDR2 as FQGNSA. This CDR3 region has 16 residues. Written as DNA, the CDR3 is TGTGCCAGCAGCTCCACTAGCGGGGGGGTTCAAGAGACCCAGTACTTC. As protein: CASSSTSGGVQETQYF. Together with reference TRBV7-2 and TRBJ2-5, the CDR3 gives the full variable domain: GAGVSQSPSNKVTEKGKDVELRCDPISGHTALYWYRQSLGQGLEFLIYFQGNSAPDKSGLPSDRFSAERTGGSVSTLTIQRTQQEDSAVYLCASSSTSGGVQETQYFGPGTRLLVL.

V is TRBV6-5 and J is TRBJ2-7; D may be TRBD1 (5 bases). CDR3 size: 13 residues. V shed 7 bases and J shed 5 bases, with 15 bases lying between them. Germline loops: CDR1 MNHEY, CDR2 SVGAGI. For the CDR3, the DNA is TGTGCCAGCACCCCAGTGGGGCGACACGAGCAGTACTTC. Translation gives CASTPVGRHEQYF.

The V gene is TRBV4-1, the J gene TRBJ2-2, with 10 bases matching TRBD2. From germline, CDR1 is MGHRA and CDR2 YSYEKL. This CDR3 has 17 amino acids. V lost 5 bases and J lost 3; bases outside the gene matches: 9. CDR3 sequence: CASSVASGGGYTGELFF. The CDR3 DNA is TGCGCCAGCAGCGTGGCTAGCGGGGGAGGTTACACCGGGGAGCTGTTTTTT.

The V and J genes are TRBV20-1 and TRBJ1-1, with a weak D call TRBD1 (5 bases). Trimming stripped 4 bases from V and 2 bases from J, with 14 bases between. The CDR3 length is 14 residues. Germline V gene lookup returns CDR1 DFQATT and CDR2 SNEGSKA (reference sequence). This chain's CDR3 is CSATPGASNTEAFF. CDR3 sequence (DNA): TGCAGTGCTACCCCTGGGGCCTCTAACACTGAAGCTTTCTTT.

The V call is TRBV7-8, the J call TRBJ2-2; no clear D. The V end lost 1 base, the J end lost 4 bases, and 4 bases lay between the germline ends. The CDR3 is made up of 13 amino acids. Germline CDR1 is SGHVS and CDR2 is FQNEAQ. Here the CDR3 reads CASSLGATGELFF. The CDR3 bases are TGTGCCAGCAGCTTAGGGGCCACCGGGGAGCTGTTTTTT. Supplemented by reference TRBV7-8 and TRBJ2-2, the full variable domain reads GAGVSQSPRYKVAKRGQDVALRCDPISGHVSLFWYQQALGQGPEFLTYFQNEAQLDKSGLPSDRFFAERPEGSVSTLKIQRTQQEDSAVYLCASSLGATGELFFGEGSRLTVL.

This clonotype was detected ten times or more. In nucleotides, the CDR3 is TGTGCCAGCAGCTCGACAGGGGGCGGCACTGAAGCTTTCTTT. It specifies CASSSTGGGTEAFF. The chain recombines TRBV7-2 with TRBJ1-1; TRBD1 matches at 10 bases. The germline V gene has CDR1 SGHTA and CDR2 FQGNSA. J gave up 4 bases and V 4 bases, and 3 bases lay outside the gene matches. This CDR3 has 14 amino acids. Complete variable domain (other parts from reference TRBV7-2 and TRBJ1-1): GAGVSQSPSNKVTEKGKDVELRCDPISGHTALYWYRQSLGQGLEFLIYFQGNSAPDKSGLPSDRFSAERTGGSVSTLTIQRTQQEDSAVYLCASSSTGGGTEAFFGQGTRLTVV.

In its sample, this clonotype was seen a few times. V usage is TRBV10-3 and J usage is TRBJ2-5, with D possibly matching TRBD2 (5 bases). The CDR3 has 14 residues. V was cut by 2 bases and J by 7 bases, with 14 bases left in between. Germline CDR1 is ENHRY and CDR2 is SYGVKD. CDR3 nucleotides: TGTGCCATCAGTGAGGCTCCCCCAGGAGGGACCCAGTACTTC. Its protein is CAISEAPPGGTQYF.

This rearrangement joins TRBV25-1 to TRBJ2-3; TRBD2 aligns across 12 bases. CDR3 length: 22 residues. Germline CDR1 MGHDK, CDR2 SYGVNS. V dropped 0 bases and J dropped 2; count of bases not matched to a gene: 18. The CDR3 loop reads CASSEYFSGKTLAGGPTDTQYF. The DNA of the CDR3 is TGTGCCAGCAGTGAATATTTCTCTGGGAAGACACTAGCGGGGGGACCCACAGATACGCAGTATTTT.

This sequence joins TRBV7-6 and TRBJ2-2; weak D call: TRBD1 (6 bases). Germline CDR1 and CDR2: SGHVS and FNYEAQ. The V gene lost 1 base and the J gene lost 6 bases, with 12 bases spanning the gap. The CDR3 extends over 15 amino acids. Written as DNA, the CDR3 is TGTGCCAGCAGCTTAGGTGGCAGGGGTTCCGGGGAGCTGTTTTTT. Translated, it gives CASSLGGRGSGELFF.

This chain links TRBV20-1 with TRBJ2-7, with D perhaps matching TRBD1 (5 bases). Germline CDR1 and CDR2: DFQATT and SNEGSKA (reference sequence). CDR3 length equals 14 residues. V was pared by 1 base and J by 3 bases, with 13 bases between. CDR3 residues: CSARAATVVYEQYF. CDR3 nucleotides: TGCAGTGCTAGAGCCGCGACAGTAGTCTACGAGCAGTACTTC.

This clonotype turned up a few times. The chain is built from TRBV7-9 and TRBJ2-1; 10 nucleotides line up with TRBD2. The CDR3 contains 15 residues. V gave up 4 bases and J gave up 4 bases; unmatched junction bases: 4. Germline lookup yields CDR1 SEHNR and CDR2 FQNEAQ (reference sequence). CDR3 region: CASSYSGGAYNEQFF. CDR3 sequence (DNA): TGTGCCAGCAGCTACAGCGGGGGGGCGTACAATGAGCAGTTCTTC.

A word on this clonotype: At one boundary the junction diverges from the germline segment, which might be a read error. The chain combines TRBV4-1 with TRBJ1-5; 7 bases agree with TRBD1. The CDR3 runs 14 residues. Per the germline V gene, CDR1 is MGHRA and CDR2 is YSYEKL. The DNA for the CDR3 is TGCACCAGCAGCCAGGGACAGTACAATCAGCCCCAGCATTTT. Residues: CTSSQGQYNQPQHF.

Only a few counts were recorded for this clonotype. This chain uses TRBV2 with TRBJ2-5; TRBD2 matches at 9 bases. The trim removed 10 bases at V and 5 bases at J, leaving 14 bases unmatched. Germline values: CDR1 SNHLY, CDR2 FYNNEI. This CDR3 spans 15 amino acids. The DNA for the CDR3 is TGTGCCACCGCGACTAGCGGCCTGTCGCGGGAGACCCAGTACTTC. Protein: CATATSGLSRETQYF.